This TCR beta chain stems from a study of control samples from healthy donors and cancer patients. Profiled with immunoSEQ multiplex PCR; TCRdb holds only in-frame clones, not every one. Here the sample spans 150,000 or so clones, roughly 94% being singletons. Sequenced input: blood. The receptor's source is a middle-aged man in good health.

In DNA form, the CDR3 reads TGTGCCAGCAGCCCGGACCAAGAGACCCAGTACTTC. Amino acid sequence: CASSPDQETQYF. The rearrangement links TRBV7-3 to TRBJ2-5; D is unclear. From germline, CDR1 is SGHTA and CDR2 FQGTGA. The CDR3 is 12 residues long. Trimming pared 5 bases from V and 0 bases from J, leaving 4 bases between. Full variable domain (missing parts from reference TRBV7-3 and TRBJ2-5): GAGVSQTPSNKVTEKGKYVELRCDPISGHTALYWYRQSLGQGPEFLIYFQGTGAADDSGLPNDRFFAVRPEGSVSTLKIQRTERGDSAVYLCASSPDQETQYFGPGTRLLVL.